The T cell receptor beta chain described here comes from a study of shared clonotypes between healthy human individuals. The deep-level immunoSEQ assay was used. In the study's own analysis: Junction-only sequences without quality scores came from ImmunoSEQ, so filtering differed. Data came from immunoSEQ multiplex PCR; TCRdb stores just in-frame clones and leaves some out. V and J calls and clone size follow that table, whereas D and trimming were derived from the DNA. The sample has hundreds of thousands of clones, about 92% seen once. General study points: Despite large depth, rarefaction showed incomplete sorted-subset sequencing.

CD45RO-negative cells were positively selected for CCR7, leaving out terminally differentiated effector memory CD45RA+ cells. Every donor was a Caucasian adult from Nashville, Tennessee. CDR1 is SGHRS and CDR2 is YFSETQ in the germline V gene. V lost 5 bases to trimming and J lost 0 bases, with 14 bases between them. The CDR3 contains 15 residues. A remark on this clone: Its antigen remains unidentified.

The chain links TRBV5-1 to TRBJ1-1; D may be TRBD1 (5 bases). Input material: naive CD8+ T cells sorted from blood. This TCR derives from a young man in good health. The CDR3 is CASSPQGKMNTEAFF. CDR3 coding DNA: TGCGCCAGCAGTCCGCAGGGAAAGATGAACACTGAAGCTTTCTTT. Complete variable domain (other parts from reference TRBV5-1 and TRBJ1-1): KAGVTQTPRYLIKTRGQQVTLSCSPISGHRSVSWYQQTPGQGLQFLFEYFSETQRNKGNFPGRFSGRQFSNSRSEMNVSTLELGDSALYLCASSPQGKMNTEAFFGQGTRLTVV.